This note documents a single T cell receptor (beta chain) sequence. The antigen it binds to is not known. Base qualities are not at hand, and no much larger clone is one base apart. TCRbeta CDR3 regions were amplified from genomic DNA by means of the immunoSEQ Assay, a bias-controlled multiplex PCR. In the authors' own workflow: Within the assay, amplification of reference gene primers was used to estimate how many nucleated cells each sample contained. Sequence reads were collapsed and filtered to measure the absolute abundance of every unique TCRbeta CDR3 rearrangement. For each sample, productive Simpson clonality was calculated as the square root of Simpson's diversity index over productive rearrangements. TCRdb carries this immuneACCESS record with in-frame sequences only. Its versions omit some clonotypes, under half of them owing to an unresolved V gene in the studies checked, with the rest unexplained. V, J and clone size are taken as reported in that table, and D and trimming were inferred from the DNA itself. Recorded for this sample are approximately 170,000 clones; roughly 80% of them occurred a single time. Of the sample, roughly 1.9% is held by the ten largest clones.

V and J lose 0 bases and 4 bases, and a span of 4 bases separates them. As encoded in the germline V gene, CDR1 is MDHEN while CDR2 is SYDVKM. The CDR3 contains 13 residues, cysteine and phenylalanine counted. The sequence is cut down to CDR3 DNA, 39 bases in frame from base 1. The record originates from a study of blood T cell repertoires in COVID-19 (dated by TCRdb to the early 2020s). About the study as a whole: The collaborator samples originated in the United States, Italy and Spain and spanned the acute and convalescent phases of COVID-19. The material from the prospective study consisted of cDNA or gDNA derived from T cells, B-cell-depleted T cells, or PBMCs. The dataset comprised deeply sampled blood TCRbeta repertoires from subjects exposed to, actively infected with, or recovered from COVID-19. A freely available public database, intended as a resource for researchers studying the immune response to SARS-CoV-2, is where the repertoires were released. Samples were obtained from the ongoing ImmuneRACE study (first 160 participants) and from 1,254 subjects provided by 6 global collaborators. Sample metadata almost always included a de-identified subject ID, COVID-19 status, age in years and sex. Where available, HLA class I and class II types were obtained from metadata supplied by the sample provider rather than from assay-based typing. The full study reports these points: The amount of clinical and demographic metadata varied by source and participant and was provided uncurated.

Collaborating institutions collected whole blood in K2EDTA tubes following their own protocols. For TCRbeta analysis, collaborators shipped samples as frozen whole blood, isolated PBMCs, or DNA extracted from either of those sample types. The specimen sequenced was peripheral blood. The clonotype was recovered from a woman aged 80 or over with acute or convalescent COVID-19. The chain is assembled from TRBV28 and TRBJ1-5; the D gene lacks a confident call. The CDR3 reads as follows: CASSLWENQPQHF. The DNA sequence follows: TGTGCCAGCAGTTTATGGGAGAATCAGCCCCAGCATTTT.